This TCR beta chain was documented in a study of shared clonotypes between healthy human individuals. Study-wide background: Three CD4 naive, three CD4 memory, two CD8 naive and one CD8 memory plate were used per donor. Study-level results: A small donor pool kept down the genetic and exposure-history diversity that was represented.

CD45RO negativity and positive selection for CCR7 defined naive CD8 cells, a population that excluded terminally differentiated effector memory CD45RA+ cells. There were only Caucasian adults among the donors, and all lived in Nashville, Tennessee. Concerning this clone itself: Its matching antigen is unknown.

The table came from immunoSEQ multiplex PCR; TCRdb's copy has only in-frame clones and leaves some out. The sample lists approximately 2,200,000 clones, approximately 94% occurring once. The sequencing input was naive CD8+ T cells from PBMCs. The clonotype comes from a man younger than 35 in good health. Some clones in this sample may be carry-over from other donors' samples.

CDR3 sequence: CASSQEQGITGTGELFF. As DNA, the CDR3 is TGTGCCAGCAGCCAAGAGCAGGGAATTACGGGAACCGGGGAGCTGTTTTTT. The rearrangement joins TRBV4-2 to TRBJ2-2, with D tentatively TRBD1 or TRBD2 (5 bases each). Germline lookup yields CDR1 LGHNA and CDR2 YNFKEQ. This CDR3 spans 17 amino acids. With 0 bases removed from V and 5 bases from J, the gap between germline ends came to 16 bases.